Included here is one T cell receptor (beta chain) sequence, with context. The sample holds one count of this clonotype. Which antigen it targets is not known. No base-level quality is on record; no much larger clone is a single base apart. A read on its own is weak evidence. Spanning cysteine to phenylalanine, the CDR3 consists of 15 amino acids. CDR3 DNA only is kept here, 45 bases in frame from base 1. Per the germline V gene (reference sequence), SEHNR is the CDR1 and FQNEAQ is the CDR2. V was cut back by 4 bases and J by 4 bases, leaving a gap of 13 bases between them. Libraries were made using PCR. TCR sequencing of DNA from cultured CD4+ T cells used the Oncomine TCR Beta short-read assay at the Johns Hopkins FTIC core. The QIAamp micro DNA kit was used to extract genomic DNA from the cultured CD4+ T cells. Oncomine TCR Beta libraries from cultured CD4+ T cells were pooled using unique dual indexes and sequenced on an Illumina iSeq 100. The study's own analysis went as follows. Non-productive sequences were filtered out, and CDR3s that did not start with C, did not end with F or W, or were shorter than 7 amino acids were discarded. The MANAFEST web application identified antigen-specific clonotypes by comparing peptide-stimulated wells against reference wells and other culture wells. To be called positive, a clone needed an FDR below 0.05, an odds ratio above 5, and a productive frequency above 0.1% in at least two of three replicate wells. Clonotypes that were significantly expanded in both SARS-CoV-2 spike wells and at least one common cold coronavirus spike condition were defined as cross-reactive. Levenshtein distances (stringdist) and unrooted phylogenetic trees (ape) in R version 3.6.1 were used to assess CDR3 homology. TCRdb reran the public reads through fastp at Q25 and MiXCR, keeping productive beta chains. Every CDR3 protein is listed once, alongside the most common genes and DNA of its rows. TCRdb, not the authors, supplied the V and J calls. In this sample the table shows about 21,000 distinct CDR3 sequences, roughly 50% of which occur a single time. Of the sample, approximately 15% is held by the ten largest clones.

This specimen comes from a study of vaccination and CD4 T cells after COVID-19 (dated by TCRdb to between 2021 and 2023). About the full investigation: Every convalescent patient had a positive nasal swab PCR test for SARS-CoV-2, with mild disease in under ten patients and severe disease in one. Overlapping spike peptide pools from SARS-CoV-2 and from the common cold coronaviruses HCoV-NL63, HCoV-OC43 and HCoV-229E were used as culture stimuli. In control cultures, a CEFX viral epitope pool was used as positive control, an HIV-1 Nef peptide pool was used as negative control, or no peptide was added. The time from the second vaccine dose to post-vaccine blood sampling had a median of around 72 days and ranged from roughly 12 to 250 days. Participants received two doses of either the Pfizer-BioNTech BNT162b2 vaccine (n=8) or the Moderna mRNA-1273 vaccine (n=2). Post-COVID blood samples from convalescent patients were collected a median of 101 days after diagnosis, with a range of roughly 35 to 180 days. Six males and four females were included in the convalescent cohort, with two Hispanic individuals, seven Caucasians, two Asians and one multiracial person represented. The spike-specific CD4+ TCR repertoire was compared before and after mRNA vaccination in around ten COVID-19 convalescent patients and a few infection-naive healthy vaccine recipients. What the study reported, not specific to this receptor: Nearly all vaccine-specific clones in convalescent patients (304 of 307) were mono-reactive for SARS-CoV-2 spike rather than cross-reactive with common cold coronaviruses. Among the post-vaccine SARS-CoV-2-reactive clones in convalescent patients, a median about 87% showed up only after vaccination, which suggests vaccine-specific priming. Relatively few convalescent patients were included in the study, and early timepoints after natural infection were not analyzed. An increase in the median number of SARS-CoV-2-reactive clonotypes from some 20 after infection to roughly 36 after vaccination was observed, but the change was not found to be significant.

Reading the label with the study, this specimen's treatment or condition is: approximately 10-day PBMC culture with coronavirus spike peptide pools or control peptides (ViraFEST assay). The ViraFEST assay, used in the study, expanded antigen-specific T cells with peptide pools and then identified the expanded clonotypes through TCR sequencing. Positive SARS-CoV-2 PCR tests in the convalescent patients dated from March to December 2020, before Alpha, Beta and Delta variants emerged in the United States. Each well held under 2.5 million PBMCs cultured in IMDM containing approximately 5% human AB serum and about 10 IU/ml IL-2, with roughly 9.2 ug/ml peptide pools added. On days 3 and 7, half of the culture medium was replaced with fresh IL-2-containing medium. After 10 days of culture, CD4+ T cells were isolated by negative selection using the EasySep CD4+ T cell isolation kit. Ficoll-Paque Plus gradient centrifugation was used to isolate PBMCs from whole blood, and the isolated PBMCs were then either used fresh or cryopreserved at -140C. Each culture condition was generally run in triplicate wells.

The chain is made from TRBV7-9 and TRBJ1-4; TRBD1 is a weak D gene call, 5 bases matching. Material for sequencing was cultured CD4+ T cells from blood. This clonotype was obtained from a human donor with COVID-19. The CDR3 protein: CASSSDGALNEKLFF. The nucleotide sequence is TGTGCCAGCAGCTCTGACGGGGCCCTTAATGAAAAACTGTTTTTT.